These 8 T cell receptor beta chains came from one sample sequenced in a study of blood T cell repertoires in COVID-19. TCRdb keeps only in-frame clones here, not all; method: immunoSEQ multiplex PCR. The table shows roughly 250,000 clones, with over 75% occurring only once. What was sequenced was PBMCs or T cells enriched from blood (not recorded which). All receptors derive from a woman between 50 and 59 years old who had recovered from COVID-19.

This clone was seen a few times. J is TRBJ2-7 and V is TRBV9; 9 bases are a match to TRBD1. CDR1 is SGDLS, CDR2 YYNGEE, per germline. This CDR3 has 15 amino acids. V shed 0 bases and J 3 bases; nucleotides not matched to a gene: 4. The CDR3 sequence is CASSVGGTGLYEQYF. Here the CDR3 DNA reads TGTGCCAGCAGCGTAGGCGGGACAGGGCTCTACGAGCAGTACTTC. The full variable domain, rest sourced from reference TRBV9 and TRBJ2-7, is DSGVTQTPKHLITATGQRVTLRCSPRSGDLSVYWYQQSLDQGLQFLIQYYNGEERAKGNILERFSAQQFPDLHSELNLSSLELGDSALYFCASSVGGTGLYEQYFGPGTRLTVT.

A single count supports this clone. The chain has TRBV10-1 and TRBJ2-7; D is uncertain. V was pared by 5 bases and J by 4 bases, with 12 bases between. This CDR3 region has 13 residues. Germline CDR1 reads WNHNN; CDR2 reads SYGVQD (reference sequence). The CDR3 nucleotides read TGCGCCAGCAGTCGGTCGACTGAATACGAGCAGTACTTC. This translates into CASSRSTEYEQYF.

This sequence joins TRBV11-1 and TRBJ2-3; 13 nucleotides agree with TRBD2. After removal of 5 bases from V and 3 bases from J, the junction contained 5 bases not matched to a gene. The CDR3 runs 16 residues. Germline CDR1 SGHAT, CDR2 FQDESV (reference sequence). The CDR3 region is CASSIGLAGATDTQYF. CDR3 coding DNA: TGTGCCAGCAGCATCGGACTAGCGGGAGCGACAGATACGCAGTATTTT.

This chain links TRBV4-1 with TRBJ2-2; maybe TRBD1 (6 bases). This CDR3 comprises 18 residues. The V end lost 0 bases, the J end lost 7 bases, and 21 bases lay between the germline ends. Germline V CDR1 and CDR2: MGHRA, YSYEKL. CDR3 nucleotides: TGCGCCAGCAGCCAAGACCAATTACAGGGCCGTCGGGGCGGGGAGCTGTTTTTT. Translated, it gives CASSQDQLQGRRGGELFF.

The chain has TRBV6-5 and TRBJ2-7, with 7 bases fitting TRBD2. The CDR3 length is 12 residues. Trimming cost V 6 bases and J 4 bases; bases outside gene matches: 3. Germline V gene data show CDR1 as MNHEY and CDR2 as SVGAGI. The chain's CDR3 is CASSLGGYEQYF. In nucleotides, the CDR3 is TGTGCCAGCAGCCTGGGGGGGTACGAGCAGTACTTC.

The count of this clone is one. The junction differs from germline at one of its ends, possibly a read error. The chain is built from TRBV28 and TRBJ2-1; 7 bases match TRBD2. Per the germline V gene, CDR1 is MDHEN and CDR2 is SYDVKM. The length of the CDR3 is 13 residues. CDR3 region: CAGSPGLGDEQFF. CDR3 nucleotides: TGTGCCGGCAGCCCTGGACTAGGAGATGAGCAGTTCTTC.

The chain has TRBV7-9 and TRBJ2-7; 9 nucleotides align to TRBD1. Unmatched junction bases numbered 4, after V lost 5 bases and J lost 5 bases. The length of the CDR3 is 13 residues. CDR1 and CDR2 from the germline V gene are SEHNR and FQNEAQ (reference sequence). The chain's CDR3 is CASSTTGGNEQYF. Written as DNA, the CDR3 is TGTGCCAGCAGCACGACAGGGGGAAACGAGCAGTACTTC. The full variable domain, completed using reference TRBV7-9 and TRBJ2-7, is DTGVSQNPRHKITKRGQNVTFRCDPISEHNRLYWYRQTLGQGPEFLTYFQNEAQLEKSRLLSDRFSAERPKGSFSTLEIQRTEQGDSAMYLCASSTTGGNEQYFGPGTRLTVT.

The CDR3 region is CASSEFLGRDEQYF. The CDR3 DNA follows: TGTGCCAGCAGTGAATTCTTGGGCAGGGACGAGCAGTACTTC. The V call is TRBV6-1, the J call TRBJ2-7; possible D gene TRBD1, 5 bases. The ends were cut back, 2 bases at V and 5 bases at J, with 13 bases in the middle. This CDR3 spans 14 amino acids. Germline CDR1 MNHNS, CDR2 SASEGT.